The 5 T cell receptor beta chains reported below all come from one sample, sequenced in a study of OX40 agonist ivuxolimab in advanced cancers. Sequenced by immunoSEQ multiplex PCR; TCRdb stores in-frame clones only, minus some. The table records around 71,000 clones, 70% to 90% of them present only once. This specimen was CD4+ or CD8+ T cells sorted from blood, taken in a trial of the OX40 agonist ivuxolimab. These receptors were obtained from an adult with an advanced solid tumor such as melanoma, head and neck, liver or kidney cancer.

The rearrangement joins TRBV15 to TRBJ2-1, with 8 positions matching TRBD2. V lost 2 bases to trimming and J lost 2 bases; unmatched junction nucleotides: 5. This CDR3 contains 16 residues. Germline CDR1 reads LNHNV; CDR2 reads YYDKDF (reference sequence). The CDR3 spells CATSRILAGTYNEQFF. Here the CDR3 DNA reads TGTGCCACCAGCAGAATATTAGCGGGAACCTACAATGAGCAGTTCTTC. Variable domain in full (rest from reference TRBV15 and TRBJ2-1): DAMVIQNPRYQVTQFGKPVTLSCSQTLNHNVMYWYQQKSSQAPKLLFHYYDKDFNNEADTPDNFQSRRPNTSFCFLDIRSPGLGDTAMYLCATSRILAGTYNEQFFGPGTRLTVL.

The chain is built from TRBV7-2 and TRBJ1-5; 7 bases align to TRBD1. The CDR3 length is 15 residues. Germline V CDR1 and CDR2: SGHTA, FQGNSA. V dropped 3 bases and J dropped 5; count of bases not matched to a gene: 7. The CDR3: CASSFQTGVDQPQHF. As DNA, the CDR3 is TGTGCCAGCAGCTTCCAAACAGGGGTAGATCAGCCCCAGCATTTT.

The chain employs TRBV9 and TRBJ2-2; no reliable D call. Trimming cost V 2 bases and J 4 bases, with 12 bases left between them. CDR3 size: 15 residues. In germline, CDR1 is SGDLS, CDR2 YYNGEE. The CDR3 here is CASSVTDGSTGELFF. DNA for the CDR3: TGTGCCAGCAGCGTGACGGACGGATCCACCGGGGAGCTGTTTTTT.

The J gene is TRBJ2-1, the V gene TRBV9; 11 positions agree with TRBD2. Germline V CDR1 and CDR2: SGDLS, YYNGEE. V dropped 3 bases and J dropped 3; count of bases not matched to a gene: 2. This CDR3 is 15 amino acids long. The CDR3 loop is CASSAGTSGYNEQFF. The CDR3 DNA reads as TGTGCCAGCAGCGCCGGGACTAGCGGCTACAATGAGCAGTTCTTC.

The V call is TRBV18, the J call TRBJ2-1; D gene uncertain. Germline CDR1 KGHSH, CDR2 LQKENI. The V gene lost 0 bases and the J gene lost 8 bases, with 14 bases spanning the gap. The CDR3 contains 15 residues. CDR3 nucleotide sequence: TGTGCCAGCTCACCACCTTATCCCCGCCAAGATGAGCAGTTCTTC. Amino acid sequence: CASSPPYPRQDEQFF.